Listed here are 21 T cell receptor beta chains from one sample, sequenced in a study of cytomegalovirus exposure and HLA in healthy donors. The PCR employed 60 Vbeta primers together with 13 Jbeta primers. Method: immunoSEQ multiplex PCR; TCRdb's copy keeps in-frame clones and lacks some. The sample shows approximately 100,000 clones, over 60% of them seen only once. The specimen was PBMCs. All receptors come from a female donor in good health and CMV-seropositive.

The V and J genes are TRBV7-9 and TRBJ1-1; 7 bases line up with TRBD1. The CDR3 is 16 amino acids. V lost 0 bases, J lost 0 bases, and 4 bases stayed unmatched. CDR1 and CDR2 (germline): SEHNR, FQNEAQ (reference sequence). The CDR3 is CASSLARGQLNTEAFF. DNA of the CDR3: TGTGCCAGCAGCTTAGCGCGGGGACAGCTGAACACTGAAGCTTTCTTT.

This clone was counted a single time. Other DNA sequences in the same sample also yield this CDR3. The V call is TRBV18, the J call TRBJ1-5, with D possibly TRBD1 on 5 matching bases. This CDR3 has 14 amino acids. Deletions cut 3 bases from V and 1 base from J, with 7 bases between. Looked up from germline, CDR1 is KGHSH and CDR2 is LQKENI. CDR3 nucleotide sequence: TGTGCCAGCTCACCGGGACTGAGCAATCAGCCCCAGCATTTT. It codes for CASSPGLSNQPQHF.

The chain uses TRBV9 and TRBJ2-7; D uncertain. The CDR3 extends over 16 amino acids. The germline CDR1 and CDR2 sequences are SGDLS and YYNGEE. V lost 0 bases, J lost 2 bases, and 15 bases lay in between. CDR3 sequence: CASSVVAVKLPYEQYF. The CDR3 DNA reads as TGTGCCAGCAGCGTAGTTGCAGTCAAACTACCCTACGAGCAGTACTTC. The whole variable domain, filled in from reference TRBV9 and TRBJ2-7, reads DSGVTQTPKHLITATGQRVTLRCSPRSGDLSVYWYQQSLDQGLQFLIQYYNGEERAKGNILERFSAQQFPDLHSELNLSSLELGDSALYFCASSVVAVKLPYEQYFGPGTRLTVT.

The V call is TRBV30, the J call TRBJ2-7, with TRBD2 matching 10 bases. Germline CDR1 reads GTSNPN; CDR2 reads SVGIG (reference sequence). This CDR3 contains 17 residues. The V and J ends lost 0 bases and 2 bases, in that order; junction bases with no gene match: 10. This CDR3 reads CAWSVARTSGYTYEQYF. The CDR3 DNA is TGTGCCTGGAGTGTAGCCAGGACTAGCGGTTATACCTACGAGCAGTACTTC.

This clone was detected a few times. V is TRBV10-3 and J is TRBJ2-1; 12 nucleotides match TRBD2. This CDR3 is built from 13 residues. V lost 9 bases to trimming and J lost 6 bases; unmatched junction nucleotides: 3. Looked up from germline, CDR1 is ENHRY and CDR2 is SYGVKD. The CDR3 protein is CAIRTSGTNEQFF. The CDR3 nucleotides read TGTGCCATTAGGACTAGCGGGACCAATGAGCAGTTCTTC.

The table lists this clone with a few counts. This chain uses TRBV7-2 with TRBJ1-2; no firm D call. Trimming took 4 bases from V and 0 from J, leaving 12 bases between them. Per germline, CDR1 SGHTA and CDR2 FQGNSA. The CDR3 consists of 15 residues. CDR3 sequence reads: CASSSPHESNYGYTF. As DNA, the CDR3 is TGTGCCAGCAGCTCGCCACATGAATCTAACTATGGCTACACCTTC.

This sequence joins TRBV7-2 and TRBJ1-1; the D gene is possibly TRBD1 (6 bases). The CDR3 runs to 14 residues. Trimming shortened V by 1 base and J by 5 bases, and 11 bases separated the two germline ends. Germline V gene data show CDR1 as SGHTA and CDR2 as FQGNSA. The DNA for the CDR3 is TGTGCCAGCAGCTTAGAGGGGGGGCTTACTGAAGCTTTCTTT. It specifies CASSLEGGLTEAFF.

The gene calls are TRBV4-1 and TRBJ1-2, with D perhaps matching TRBD1 (6 bases). Germline lookup yields CDR1 MGHRA and CDR2 YSYEKL. CDR3 size: 15 residues. V was clipped by 0 bases and J by 5 bases, with 13 bases between them. The CDR3 spells CASSQDGGPGYGYTF. DNA for the CDR3: TGCGCCAGCAGCCAAGACGGGGGGCCGGGGTATGGCTACACCTTC.

The genes are TRBV6-5 and TRBJ2-1; 9 bases agree with TRBD1. The germline V gene encodes CDR1 MNHEY and CDR2 SVGAGI. The CDR3 is made up of 15 amino acids. V lost 3 bases, J lost 9 bases, and 9 bases stayed unmatched. The CDR3 spells CASSYSGQGSGEQFF. In nucleotides, the CDR3 is TGTGCCAGCAGTTATTCCGGACAGGGGTCGGGTGAGCAGTTCTTC.

This clone was picked up a small number of times. The chain couples TRBV30 to TRBJ1-1; 12 positions agree with TRBD1. Germline CDR1 reads GTSNPN; CDR2 reads SVGIG (reference sequence). This CDR3 comprises 16 residues. With V trimmed by 3 bases and J by 3 bases, 8 bases remained unmatched. CDR3 residues: CAWRTPGQGAYTEAFF. DNA for the CDR3: TGTGCCTGGAGGACCCCGGGACAGGGGGCTTACACTGAAGCTTTCTTT.

This clone was seen only a few times. The chain has TRBV10-1 and TRBJ2-7; the match to TRBD2 covers 8 bases. The germline gives CDR1 WNHNN, CDR2 SYGVQD (reference sequence). There are 13 residues in the CDR3. V trimming: 6 bases; J trimming: 5 bases; junction bases outside the gene matches: 6. This CDR3 reads CASSPGLGNEQYF. Here the CDR3 DNA reads TGCGCCAGCAGCCCGGGACTAGGGAACGAGCAGTACTTC.

The chain links TRBV6-5 to TRBJ1-1; 8 nucleotides agree with TRBD1. Germline V gene data show CDR1 as MNHEY and CDR2 as SVGAGI. The length of the CDR3 is 15 residues. Trimming removed 7 bases from V and 2 bases from J; junction bases left unmatched: 9. CDR3 sequence (DNA): TGTGCCAGCAAAAAGACAGGGGCAGGCAACACTGAAGCTTTCTTT. Its translation: CASKKTGAGNTEAFF.

The J gene is TRBJ1-1, the V gene TRBV7-8, with 7 bases lining up with TRBD1. With 5 bases clipped from V and 0 bases from J, the junction kept 12 bases outside the gene matches. This CDR3 is 17 amino acids long. CDR1 and CDR2 (germline): SGHVS, FQNEAQ. CDR3 protein: CASSRSRNRGMNTEAFF. The CDR3 DNA follows: TGTGCCAGCAGCCGAAGCCGGAACAGGGGCATGAACACTGAAGCTTTCTTT.

Details on this clone: At one end, the junction sequence differs from germline, possibly due to a read error. The chain links TRBV27 to TRBJ2-6; 8 bases map to TRBD1. This CDR3 comprises 16 residues. Germline CDR1 reads MNHEY; CDR2 reads SMNVEV (reference sequence). CDR3 nucleotides: TGTGCCAGCAGTCCCAGGGGGCAATCTGGGGCCAACGGCCTGACTTTC. Amino acid sequence: CASSPRGQSGANGLTF.

This sequence joins TRBV30 and TRBJ2-5, with 11 bases fitting TRBD1. Near its end, the DNA agrees better with TRBJ2-7, so the J call may be wrong. Germline V gives CDR1 GTSNPN, CDR2 SVGIG (reference sequence). CDR3 length: 15 residues. CDR3 in DNA: TGTGCCTGGAGTATCCGGACAGGGGGCTTGGACGAGCAGTACTTC. Encoded protein: CAWSIRTGGLDEQYF.

The V gene is TRBV30, the J gene TRBJ2-7; 15 bases map to TRBD2. The V segment lost 3 bases and the J segment 6 bases; nucleotides outside the gene matches: 3. Germline CDR1 GTSNPN, CDR2 SVGIG (reference sequence). The CDR3 covers 14 residues. The CDR3 nucleotides read TGTGCCTGGAGCCCGGGACTAGCGGGAGGCGAGCAGTACTTC. Translated, it gives CAWSPGLAGGEQYF.

The rearrangement links TRBV29-1 to TRBJ1-2; weak D call: TRBD1 (6 bases). The CDR3 extends over 15 amino acids. Looked up from germline, CDR1 is SQVTM and CDR2 is ANQGSEA. Trimming stripped 0 bases from V and 5 bases from J, with 16 bases between. The CDR3 coding sequence is TGCAGCGTTGAAGATTTCACAGGGCAGCCATATGGCTACACCTTC. It codes for CSVEDFTGQPYGYTF.

The DNA of the CDR3 is TGTGCCAGCTCACTCGGGGGAGCGGAGGGGATCTCCTACGAGCAGTACTTC. Amino acid sequence: CASSLGGAEGISYEQYF. This chain uses TRBV18 with TRBJ2-7; the D gene is possibly TRBD2 (6 bases). Germline CDR1 reads KGHSH; CDR2 reads LQKENI. This CDR3 has 17 amino acids. The ends were cut back, 4 bases at V and 0 bases at J, with 19 bases in the middle.

The genes are TRBV4-1 and TRBJ2-7, with D tentatively TRBD2 (6 bases). V lost 4 bases to trimming and J lost 0 bases, with 16 bases between them. The CDR3 runs to 16 residues. The germline V gene encodes CDR1 MGHRA and CDR2 YSYEKL. The CDR3 reads CASSLGTPELSYEQYF. The CDR3 coding sequence is TGCGCCAGCAGCCTGGGGACTCCTGAACTCTCCTACGAGCAGTACTTC.

This chain joins TRBV5-6 and TRBJ2-7; 9 bases align to TRBD2. Germline V CDR1 and CDR2: SGHDT, YYEEEE. V dropped 3 bases and J dropped 0; count of bases not matched to a gene: 7. This CDR3 comprises 16 residues. The CDR3 is CASSSLAGVPSYEQYF. CDR3 bases: TGTGCCAGCAGCTCGTTAGCGGGGGTTCCCTCCTACGAGCAGTACTTC.

This chain connects TRBV5-4 to TRBJ2-2; D may be TRBD2 (6 bases). Germline V gene data show CDR1 as SGHNT and CDR2 as YYREEE (reference sequence). This CDR3 region has 13 residues. Trimming removed 4 bases at V and 8 bases at J, with 12 bases between. The CDR3 reads CASSVGGQGELFF. CDR3 nucleotides: TGTGCCAGCAGCGTTGGAGGGCAGGGGGAGCTGTTTTTT.